These T cell receptor beta chains were read from a single sample in a study of human T cells and chemical hapten exposure. TCRdb fed the 5' RACE reads into MiXCR, producing one record per CDR3 protein. The table lists roughly 81,000 distinct CDR3 sequences, about 8.4% of them singletons. The receptor source for this set is a male donor in good health. CDR3s include the opening cysteine and the closing phenylalanine or tryptophan. D genes are given only for firm matches. Expanded clones are given a class, and other clones once, few, many or no size at all.

d_call j_call v_call clone_size cdr3_aa cdr3_nt
NA TRBJ2-7 TRBV27 NA CASRPAGQQISYEQYF TGTGCCAGCAGGCCAGCTGGACAACAGATCTCCTACGAGCAGTACTTC
NA TRBJ2-7 TRBV12-3/TRBV12-4 NA CASSLRGRGEQYF TGTGCCAGCAGTTTAAGGGGAAGGGGCGAGCAGTACTTC
NA TRBJ2-3 TRBV7-2 many CASSLGGASTDTQYF TGTGCCAGCAGTTTAGGGGGGGCTAGCACAGATACGCAGTATTTT
NA TRBJ1-3 TRBV28 NA CASSQSSGNTIYF TGTGCCAGCAGTCAGAGCTCTGGAAACACCATATATTTT
TRBD1 TRBJ2-2 TRBV14 NA CASSRDRVATGELFF TGTGCCAGCAGCCGGGACAGGGTCGCCACCGGGGAGCTGTTTTTT
NA TRBJ1-5 TRBV4-2 NA CASSQEGGINQPQHF TGTGCCAGCAGCCAAGAAGGAGGGATTAATCAGCCCCAGCATTTT
NA TRBJ2-7 TRBV6-6 many CASSYSNRPGFSYEQYF TGTGCCAGCAGTTACTCGAATAGGCCGGGGTTTTCCTACGAGCAGTACTTC
NA TRBJ1-3 TRBV15 few CATSRVDSGNTIYF TGTGCCACCAGCAGAGTTGACTCTGGAAACACCATATATTTT
NA TRBJ1-2 TRBV25-1 many CASSGGHVYGYTF TGTGCCAGCAGTGGGGGACACGTCTATGGCTACACCTTC
NA TRBJ2-3 TRBV15 NA CATSRVERDTQYF TGTGCCACCAGCAGAGTGGAGAGAGATACGCAGTATTTT
TRBD1 TRBJ1-1 TRBV5-4 NA CASSPPGTGNLYTEAFF TGTGCCAGCAGCCCGCCGGGGACAGGGAATTTGTACACTGAAGCTTTCTTT
NA TRBJ1-1 TRBV7-2 many CASSSDRNTEAFF TGTGCCAGCAGCTCCGACAGGAACACTGAAGCTTTCTTT
NA TRBJ2-7 TRBV18 NA CASSPGDGHLNEQYF TGTGCCAGCTCACCAGGGGACGGACACCTGAACGAGCAGTACTTC
TRBD1 TRBJ2-4 TRBV20-1 many CSAIGGQKNIQYF TGCAGTGCCATAGGGGGACAGAAAAACATTCAGTACTTC